The clone carrying this T cell receptor beta chain was seen repeatedly, ten times or more. Its antigen is still unknown. Expressed TCRB transcripts were sequenced because the entire RNA isolate underwent reverse transcription. The repertoire was sequenced with immunoSEQ multiplex PCR; TCRdb's copy has only in-frame clones and lacks some. The table lists over 300,000 clones, 6.5% to 10% of them singletons. This record belongs to a study of beta chain features in type 1 diabetes. Across the study: Examination of sorted cells across all samples involved more than 100,000,000 cells. Points from the study as a whole: A definitive answer on HLA type influencing TCRB rearrangement was not reached here. Researchers reported that naive, central memory and Treg TCRB repertoires appeared more similar in patients than in healthy donors.

Based on CD45RO/CCR7/CD25/CD127/CD95/CD27, CD4+ regulatory, stem cell-like memory, naive and central memory cells were sorted. Source material: central memory CD4+ T cells from blood. The sequence derives from a young woman in good health.

CDR3 residues: CASSVDRSSYEQYF. The CDR3 bases are TGTGCCAGCAGTGTAGACAGGAGCTCCTACGAGCAGTACTTC. This chain links TRBV2 with TRBJ2-7; D possibly corresponds to TRBD1 (6 bases). Trimming cost V 4 bases and J 0 bases, with 10 bases left between them. This CDR3 is 14 amino acids long. Germline V gives CDR1 SNHLY, CDR2 FYNNEI.